This entry lists 23 T cell receptor beta chains sequenced from one sample in a study of tumor-infiltrating lymphocytes in oesophageal squamous cell carcinoma. A single record per CDR3 protein comes from TCRdb applying MiXCR to the PCR reads. Among some 16,000 distinct CDR3 sequences listed, 50% were seen once. The sequenced material came from esophageal tumor tissue. These receptors were collected from a male donor with esophageal squamous cell carcinoma.

The sample holds a few counts of this clonotype. This chain links TRBV27 with TRBJ2-3; the match to TRBD2 covers 11 bases. After removal of 7 bases from V and 3 bases from J, the junction contained 3 bases not matched to a gene. The CDR3 sequence is 14 residues long. CDR1 and CDR2 (germline): MNHEY, SMNVEV (reference sequence). CDR3: CASMLAGGTDTQYF. CDR3 nucleotides: TGTGCCAGCATGCTAGCGGGAGGTACAGATACGCAGTATTTT.

This clonotype was seen repeatedly, ten times or more. The gene calls are TRBV7-2 and TRBJ2-1, with TRBD2 identical over 8 bases. The CDR3 length is 14 residues. V was clipped by 5 bases and J by 6 bases; unmatched bases: 6. Germline values: CDR1 SGHTA, CDR2 FQGNSA. The CDR3 protein is CASSLQAGANEQFF. CDR3 nucleotides: TGTGCCAGCAGCCTCCAAGCGGGGGCCAATGAGCAGTTCTTC.

The chain couples TRBV6-1 to TRBJ2-3; the match to TRBD1 covers 8 bases. After removal of 5 bases from V and 0 bases from J, the junction contained 1 base not matched to a gene. This CDR3 is built from 14 residues. CDR1 is MNHNS and CDR2 is SASEGT in the germline V gene. CDR3 DNA sequence: TGTGCCAGCAGTCGGACAGGGAGCACAGATACGCAGTATTTT. Residues: CASSRTGSTDTQYF.

This chain connects TRBV7-8 to TRBJ2-5; 7 bases align to TRBD1. The CDR3 consists of 13 residues. The trim removed 4 bases at V and 4 bases at J, leaving 3 bases unmatched. Germline V gives CDR1 SGHVS, CDR2 FQNEAQ. The CDR3 sequence is CASSSTGPETQYF. Here the CDR3 DNA reads TGTGCCAGCAGCTCGACAGGGCCAGAGACCCAGTACTTC.

V and J are TRBV7-6 and TRBJ2-7; no firm D call. Near its end, the DNA agrees better with TRBJ2-5, so the J call may be wrong. The CDR3 contains 15 residues. From germline, CDR1 is SGHVS and CDR2 FNYEAQ. The CDR3 protein is CASSLVLGYQETQYF. The CDR3 DNA sequence: TGTGCCAGCAGCTTAGTTTTGGGGTACCAAGAGACCCAGTACTTC.

Only a few counts were recorded for this clonotype. This rearrangement joins TRBV6-1 to TRBJ2-3, with a tentative D call TRBD1 (7 bases). Germline-derived CDR1 and CDR2 are MNHNS and SASEGT. The CDR3 spans 20 residues. Trimming took 7 bases from V and 0 from J, leaving 29 bases between them. CDR3 coding DNA: TGTGCCAGCAAGCTCTATGCCCGAGCCACAGGGGACTGGAGCACAGATACGCAGTATTTT. Amino acids: CASKLYARATGDWSTDTQYF.

Concerning this clonotype: It may be a read error: a sequence one base away is much more abundant. The V call is TRBV10-3, the J call TRBJ1-4; D gene unclear. Per the germline V gene, CDR1 is ENHRY and CDR2 is SYGVKD. CDR3 size: 13 residues. The ends were cut back, 8 bases at V and 8 bases at J, with 15 bases in the middle. The CDR3 nucleotides read TGTGCCATCCGTCTGACAATGAACGAAAAACTGTTTTTT. It yields the protein CAIRLTMNEKLFF.

The chain joins TRBV7-2 to TRBJ2-5, with 9 bases matching TRBD1. The J call may not be correct, given that the DNA end is closer to TRBJ1-2. Germline lookup yields CDR1 SGHTA and CDR2 FQGNSA. This CDR3 is built from 15 residues. CDR3: CASSLSTGGAGGYTF. As DNA, the CDR3 is TGTGCCAGCAGCTTAAGTACAGGGGGCGCGGGTGGCTACACCTTC.

V gene TRBV6-8 combines with J gene TRBJ1-1; 7 nucleotides match TRBD1. CDR3 length: 16 amino acids. V lost 7 bases, J lost 1 base, and 12 bases stayed unmatched. Germline V lookup: CDR1 MNHGY, CDR2 SAAAGT. CDR3 DNA: TGTGCCAGCAAAACAGGCCACAGGGGATCGAACACTGAAGCTTTCTTT. Its protein is CASKTGHRGSNTEAFF.

The chain is built from TRBV25-1 and TRBJ2-2, with D possibly being TRBD2 (5 bases). The CDR3 covers 17 residues. CDR1 is MGHDK, CDR2 SYGVNS, per germline. V lost 5 bases, J lost 4 bases, and 20 bases lay in between. The CDR3 loop reads CASSYRESQPGTGELFF. Here the CDR3 DNA reads TGTGCCAGCAGTTACCGGGAATCACAGCCGGGCACCGGGGAGCTGTTTTTT.

V and J are TRBV7-6 and TRBJ2-5; D is unresolved. The J call may be wrong; the DNA end is better matched by TRBJ2-1. The length of the CDR3 is 14 residues. CDR1 is SGHVS, CDR2 FNYEAQ, per germline. In nucleotides, the CDR3 is TGTGCCAGCAGCTTAGCGGGTGTCTACAATGAGCAGTTCTTC. Translating it yields CASSLAGVYNEQFF.

This clonotype was found many times. The chain combines TRBV4-1 with TRBJ1-1; D gene ambiguous. CDR1 and CDR2 from the germline V gene are MGHRA and YSYEKL. The CDR3 totals 14 residues. The V end was cut by 4 bases, the J end by 0 bases, with 9 bases between. The CDR3 region has the DNA TGCGCCAGCAGCCTCCGGGAACTGAACACTGAAGCTTTCTTT. It yields the protein CASSLRELNTEAFF.

Ten or more counts support this clonotype. The chain links TRBV24-1 to TRBJ2-1, with D unclear. Germline-derived CDR1 and CDR2 are KGHDR and SFDVKD. The V and J ends lost 5 bases and 2 bases respectively, with 3 bases between them. This CDR3 has 12 residues. The CDR3 spells CATSGPYNEQFF. The CDR3 DNA sequence: TGTGCCACCAGTGGGCCCTACAATGAGCAGTTCTTC.

J is TRBJ2-1 and V is TRBV7-2; 8 nucleotides match TRBD2. Germline V gene data show CDR1 as SGHTA and CDR2 as FQGNSA. The CDR3 has 17 residues. J gave up 4 bases and V 4 bases, and 12 bases lay outside the gene matches. The CDR3 DNA follows: TGTGCCAGCAGCTATTTCGGCGGTAGCGGGATATACAATGAGCAGTTCTTC. The encoded protein is CASSYFGGSGIYNEQFF.

This clonotype is medium-sized (0.01 to 0.1%) in the sample. One base away lies a much larger clone, so this may be a sequencing read error. The rearrangement joins TRBV7-2 to TRBJ2-7; 7 bases match TRBD2. The CDR3 is 14 residues long. J lost 7 bases, V lost 7 bases, and 13 bases had no gene match. In germline, CDR1 is SGHTA, CDR2 FQGNSA. CDR3 nucleotides: TGTGCCAGCATCGAGGGAGGGCCGTACAATGAGCAGTACTTC. As protein: CASIEGGPYNEQYF.

CDR3 residues: CASSVAGETQYF. CDR3 coding DNA: TGCGCCAGCAGTGTTGCAGGAGAGACCCAGTACTTC. The genes are TRBV10-2 and TRBJ2-3; D unclear. Gene TRBJ2-5 matches the end of the DNA better, so the J call may be wrong. The CDR3 contains 12 residues. The germline V gene encodes CDR1 WSHSY and CDR2 SAAADI.

The chain couples TRBV7-3 to TRBJ1-2, with a weak D call TRBD1 (5 bases). Trimming shortened V by 5 bases and J by 1 base, and 17 bases separated the two germline ends. This CDR3 spans 16 amino acids. Per the germline V gene, CDR1 is SGHTA and CDR2 is FQGTGA. The CDR3 DNA reads TGTGCCAGCAGCCCGGACAAAGGAGGCGATAACTATGGCTACACCTTC. Translated, it gives CASSPDKGGDNYGYTF. Together with reference TRBV7-3 and TRBJ1-2, the CDR3 gives the full variable domain: GAGVSQTPSNKVTEKGKYVELRCDPISGHTALYWYRQSLGQGPEFLIYFQGTGAADDSGLPNDRFFAVRPEGSVSTLKIQRTERGDSAVYLCASSPDKGGDNYGYTFGSGTRLTVV.

The rearrangement uses TRBV7-9 and TRBJ2-3; 7 bases map to TRBD1. Trimming at V came to 4 bases and at J to 11 bases, leaving 15 bases not matched to a gene. Germline CDR1 and CDR2: SEHNR and FQNEAQ (reference sequence). The CDR3 is made up of 15 amino acids. The CDR3 nucleotides read TGTGCCAGCAGCTCCAGGGGACAGATAACCTACGAGCAGTATTTT. It codes for CASSSRGQITYEQYF.

This clonotype has a handful of counts. The V call is TRBV7-8, the J call TRBJ2-1; D perhaps matches TRBD2 (5 bases). The assigned J gene may be wrong: the sequence end matches TRBJ2-7 better. The CDR3 runs to 16 residues. Germline values: CDR1 SGHVS, CDR2 FQNEAQ. The CDR3 region is CASSLGLAGGFYEQYF. As DNA, the CDR3 is TGTGCCAGCAGCTTGGGTTTGGCGGGTGGATTCTACGAGCAGTACTTC.

There are many counts of this clonotype. The rearrangement links TRBV7-8 to TRBJ2-3, with TRBD2 as a possible D gene (5 bases). Trimming cost V 3 bases and J 14 bases, with 24 bases left between them. The length of the CDR3 is 15 residues. Looked up from germline, CDR1 is SGHVS and CDR2 is FQNEAQ. DNA of the CDR3: TGTGCCAGCAGCTTTGAGGGAACGAACACCGGGGAGCTGTATTTT. This codes for CASSFEGTNTGELYF. The variable domain in full, completed from reference TRBV7-8 and TRBJ2-3, reads GAGVSQSPRYKVAKRGQDVALRCDPISGHVSLFWYQQALGQGPEFLTYFQNEAQLDKSGLPSDRFFAERPEGSVSTLKIQRTQQEDSAVYLCASSFEGTNTGELYFGPGTRLTVL.

This clonotype was counted a single time. The junction differs from germline at one of its ends, possibly a read error. V and J are TRBV5-3 and TRBJ2-2; D is ambiguous. TRBV5-3 qualifies as an ORF whose function is uncertain. The CDR3 is 15 residues long. The CDR3 is CASSLAGSHTGELFF. The CDR3 DNA sequence: TGTGCCAGCAGCTTGGCTGGCAGTCACACCGGGGAGCTGTTTTTT.

This clonotype was observed a handful of times. The chain couples TRBV24-1 to TRBJ2-5; 14 positions match TRBD2. The germline CDR1 and CDR2 sequences are KGHDR and SFDVKD. J was trimmed by 4 bases and V by 4 bases; bases with no gene match: 1. The CDR3 is 15 amino acids. The CDR3 sequence is CATSEGLAGGETQYF. CDR3 nucleotides: TGTGCCACCAGTGAAGGACTAGCGGGGGGAGAGACCCAGTACTTC.

This clonotype has a count of ten or more. The junction departs from the called germline gene at one end, perhaps through a read error. V and J are TRBV5-4 and TRBJ2-1; the match to TRBD2 covers 11 bases. CDR1 is SGHNT and CDR2 is YYREEE in the germline V gene (reference sequence). CDR3 size: 15 residues. For the CDR3, the DNA is TGCGCCAGCAGCGCCGGGACTAGCGGAAACAATGAGCAGTTCTTC. Translating gives CASSAGTSGNNEQFF.